Described below is a single TCR beta chain sequence and its context. Its antigen remains undetermined. There are no base qualities to consult, and no much larger clone falls within one base. CDR1 MGHRA and CDR2 YSYEKL were looked up in the germline V gene. The V end gives up 4 bases and the J end 4 bases, leaving 11 bases in the junction not matched to a gene. The cysteine opens and the phenylalanine closes a CDR3 of 17 amino acids. Left in the record is the CDR3 DNA by itself, 51 bases read in frame from the first base. Libraries were constructed by RACE. The sequencer listed for this sample is NextSeq 500. During library preparation, unique molecular identifiers were attached to individual cDNA molecules so that TCRs could be counted quantitatively and reproducibly. Both TCR alpha and TCR beta chains were sequenced from each blood RNA sample. The paper's processing steps were these. Samples had a median of roughly 87,000 TCRs, with a range from roughly 20,000 to 690,600. The Decombinator software suite was used to annotate V, J and CDR3 in the TCR reads. Every sample was subsampled to the same number of TCRs (28,000) for the PS versus PT1 abundance plots. Expanded TCRs were defined as absent before sensitization and observed at least eight times at the 2-week time point. TCRdb reprocessed the public reads (quality trimming at Q25 with fastp, clone calling with MiXCR) and kept in-frame beta chains. Rows merge per CDR3 protein into single entries with the most common DNA and genes. V and J calls and clone size were set by TCRdb, not the authors. Within this sample are nearly 95,000 distinct CDR3 sequences, with 11% of them counted one time only. Clones ranked in the top ten supply about 2% of the sample.

The data are from a study of human T cells and chemical hapten exposure (TCRdb year 2021). For the wider study: For sensitization, 2% DPC in acetone was applied to a 2 cm by 2 cm area of upper inner arm skin. Throughout the approximately 25-week study period, patients were also given weekly therapeutic DPC doses on the scalp. Patch tests used Finn chambers with 0.01% DPC on the upper back, scored after 6 days by International Contact Dermatitis Research Group standards. Most of the patients in the cohort were female, and the cohort covered alopecia areata with under or over 50% scalp involvement, alopecia totalis and alopecia universalis. Libraries were combined into a pool for sequencing, and differences in TCR yield between samples came mainly from small differences in library volumes within the pool. Peripheral blood TCR repertoire changes were tracked in vivo in alopecia patients during primary and secondary sensitization to the hapten diphenylcyclopropenone (DPC). Blood samples were taken from patients before sensitization (week 0) and then at 2, 6 and about 24 weeks after DPC sensitization. Around 30 alopecia patients provided blood for TCR sequencing at one to four time points (pre-sensitization, 2, 6 and 24 weeks).

Per the publication, the time point label means: patch test 2, 6 weeks after DPC sensitization. The intended sense of this specimen's treatment or condition label: therapeutic diphenylcyclopropenone sensitization with weekly scalp DPC. Blood at each patch-test visit was drawn before the patch test was applied. To be eligible, patients had to be aged 18 to 70, diagnosed with alopecia and judged suitable for DPC therapy, while pregnant patients were excluded. Total RNA was extracted from unfractionated whole blood that had been collected in Tempus Blood RNA tubes. Broader findings and caveats from the paper: The number of TCRs above 1 in 1000 frequency did not change with DPC sensitization; there was no evidence of global repertoire structure alterations. Because every patient had alopecia, a presumed autoimmune disease, the patients' immune response might differ from that of healthy individuals. The number of PT1 expanded TCRs positively correlated with patch test score, significant at thresholds 8, 16 and 32 but not 4. Significantly more large CDR3 similarity clusters were formed by expanded TCRs than by pre-sensitization or healthy control sets, consistent with antigen-driven responses. Repeated subsampling changed both the strength of the expansion versus patch-test correlation and the threshold at which that correlation became significant.

The V and J segments used are TRBV4-1 and TRBJ2-3, with 10 bases aligning to TRBD2. The specimen comprised whole blood, sampled in connection with sensitization to the hapten diphenylcyclopropenone (DPC). This sequence was found in a man between 35 and 55 years old with alopecia areata. Some clones in this sample may be carry-over from other donors' samples. The CDR3 protein sequence reads: CASSLPPTSGNADTQYF. The DNA is as follows: TGCGCCAGCAGCCTGCCACCCACTAGCGGGAATGCAGATACGCAGTATTTT.